The T cell receptor beta chain described here comes from a study of OX40 agonist ivuxolimab in advanced cancers. For the study at large: Those enrolled were approximately 87% male, with a mean age of about 66 years and ages from roughly 23 to 79.

General study points: At 0.1 to 3.0 mg/kg, CD4+ and CD8+ blood T cells expanded clonally by week 6. Average numbers of expanded clones were greater in CD8+ T cells than in CD4+.

Clones were read by immunoSEQ multiplex PCR, and TCRdb kept only the in-frame ones, dropping some. Of tens of thousands of clones listed, around 90% are singletons. V was trimmed by 8 bases and J by 6 bases, leaving 8 bases between them. The CDR3 has 12 residues. The germline V gene has CDR1 SEHNR and CDR2 FQNEAQ (reference sequence). Concerning this clone: The antigen is undetermined.

V and J are TRBV7-9 and TRBJ1-6; TRBD1 is a possible D gene (5 bases). Sequencing used CD4+ or CD8+ T cells sorted from blood, obtained in a trial of the OX40 agonist ivuxolimab. This clonotype originated in an adult with an advanced solid tumor such as melanoma, head and neck, liver or kidney cancer. CDR3 protein: CASGHTNSPLHF. CDR3 sequence (DNA): TGTGCCAGCGGACACACTAATTCACCCCTCCACTTT.